The 30 T cell receptor beta chains below were found in one sample sequenced in a study of blood T cell repertoires in COVID-19. Produced via immunoSEQ multiplex PCR; TCRdb's table is partial and in-frame only. This sample carries over 50,000 clones, 70% to 90% of them seen once, and the ten largest clones take 3.5%. Sequenced: peripheral blood. The receptors shown here come from a man aged 45-60 years with active COVID-19.

This chain connects TRBV14 to TRBJ1-2, with no clear D. The CDR3 is 14 residues long. V lost 0 bases, J lost 4 bases, and 9 bases lay in between. Germline values: CDR1 SGHDN, CDR2 FVKESK. The chain's CDR3 is CASSQDDGFYGYTF. The CDR3 region has the DNA TGTGCCAGCAGCCAAGATGACGGGTTCTATGGCTACACCTTC.

This chain connects TRBV2 to TRBJ2-3; D ambiguous. Germline V lookup: CDR1 SNHLY, CDR2 FYNNEI. Trimming shortened V by 7 bases and J by 2 bases, and 16 bases separated the two germline ends. CDR3 size: 15 residues. The CDR3 DNA is TGTGCCAGCATGACCACTCAGGCCTACACAGATACGCAGTATTTT. The encoded protein is CASMTTQAYTDTQYF.

V gene TRBV2 combines with J gene TRBJ2-7, with D uncertain. Germline lookup yields CDR1 SNHLY and CDR2 FYNNEI. V dropped 6 bases and J dropped 3 bases, with 6 bases sitting between them. The CDR3 length is 11 residues. CDR3 in amino acids: CASRAVYEQYF. DNA of the CDR3: TGTGCCAGCAGAGCTGTCTACGAGCAGTACTTC.

The V and J genes are TRBV24-1 and TRBJ2-2, with a possible D match to TRBD1 (5 bases). V was clipped by 2 bases and J by 3 bases, with 18 bases between them. Germline CDR1 is KGHDR and CDR2 is SFDVKD. The CDR3 is 18 amino acids. The CDR3 protein is CATSDWQHDRIYTGELFF. The DNA for the CDR3 is TGTGCCACCAGTGATTGGCAACATGACAGAATCTACACCGGGGAGCTGTTTTTT.

The chain combines TRBV9 with TRBJ2-3, with no clear D. The V gene lost 0 bases and the J gene lost 0 bases, with 5 bases spanning the gap. Germline lookup yields CDR1 SGDLS and CDR2 YYNGEE. This CDR3 spans 14 amino acids. CDR3 loop: CASSVARSTDTQYF. CDR3 coding DNA: TGTGCCAGCAGCGTAGCACGGAGCACAGATACGCAGTATTTT.

The rearrangement links TRBV11-2 to TRBJ1-2, with 7 nucleotides matching TRBD1. V shed 0 bases, J shed 4 bases, and the junction held 5 bases outside the gene matches. Germline CDR1 and CDR2: SGHAT and FQNNGV. This CDR3 is built from 15 residues. CDR3 protein: CASSLEAGGTYGYTF. The CDR3 coding sequence is TGTGCCAGCAGCTTAGAGGCAGGGGGTACCTATGGCTACACCTTC.

The chain is built from TRBV18 and TRBJ1-1; the D gene is possibly TRBD1 (6 bases). The V gene lost 3 bases and the J gene lost 5 bases, with 13 bases spanning the gap. The CDR3 is 14 residues long. Per the germline V gene, CDR1 is KGHSH and CDR2 is LQKENI. The CDR3 bases are TGTGCCAGCTCACCGACCAGGGGAGTTACTGAAGCTTTCTTT. Translating gives CASSPTRGVTEAFF.

The J gene is TRBJ1-5, the V gene TRBV19; D is possibly TRBD1 (5 bases). Trimming took 8 bases from V and 4 from J, leaving 12 bases between them. CDR1 is LNHDA, CDR2 SQIVND, per germline (reference sequence). The CDR3 has 13 amino acids. The chain's CDR3 is CASGGNLNQPQHF. The CDR3 region has the DNA TGTGCCAGTGGGGGGAACCTTAATCAGCCCCAGCATTTT.

Only one count was recorded for this clone. The CDR3 is CASSYSSSRGRVNTEAFF. For the CDR3, the DNA is TGTGCCAGCAGTTACTCGAGTAGCCGTGGCAGGGTGAACACTGAAGCTTTCTTT. The chain combines TRBV6-2 or TRBV6-3 with TRBJ1-1, with D possibly being TRBD1 (5 bases). V was pared by 0 bases and J by 0 bases, with 17 bases between. This CDR3 has 18 residues. Germline values: CDR1 MNHEY, CDR2 SVGEGT.

The J gene is TRBJ1-1, the V gene TRBV18; 8 bases are a match to TRBD1. This CDR3 is 13 amino acids long. Per the germline V gene, CDR1 is KGHSH and CDR2 is LQKENI. With 3 bases clipped from V and 4 bases from J, the junction kept 1 base outside the gene matches. CDR3 bases: TGTGCCAGCTCACCCCAGGGGGCCACTGAAGCTTTCTTT. This codes for CASSPQGATEAFF.

In the case of this clone: A read error may produce the germline difference seen at one junction end. This sequence joins TRBV18 and TRBJ2-5; a possible D gene is TRBD2 (6 bases). The CDR3 consists of 12 residues. CDR1 is KGHSH, CDR2 LQKENI, per germline. CDR3 nucleotides: TGTGCCAGCTCAAGTGGCGAGGGGAGGTCTGACTTC. It translates to CASSSGEGRSDF.

The rearrangement uses TRBV19 and TRBJ1-3; TRBD1 is a possible D gene (5 bases). CDR1 and CDR2 (germline): LNHDA, SQIVND (reference sequence). V was clipped by 5 bases and J by 0 bases, with 17 bases between them. The CDR3 totals 17 residues. The CDR3 bases are TGTGCCAGTAGTGATTATATGGGACTTCACTCTGGAAACACCATATATTTT. Encoded protein: CASSDYMGLHSGNTIYF.

The chain links TRBV4-3 to TRBJ2-5; 7 nucleotides align to TRBD2. The CDR3 extends over 14 amino acids. The V and J ends lost 1 base and 1 base, in that order; junction bases with no gene match: 0. CDR1 and CDR2 from the germline V gene are LGHNA and YSLEER. In DNA, the CDR3 is TGCGCCAGCAGCCAAGCGGGGGGCCAAGAGACCCAGTACTTC. Translating gives CASSQAGGQETQYF.

V gene TRBV2 combines with J gene TRBJ2-3; 8 bases are a match to TRBD2. The CDR3 has 14 amino acids. The V segment lost 6 bases and the J segment 5 bases; nucleotides outside the gene matches: 7. CDR1 is SNHLY and CDR2 is FYNNEI in the germline V gene. CDR3 bases: TGTGCCAGCAGCCTCGGGGGGGCCCTAGATACGCAGTATTTT. Its translation is CASSLGGALDTQYF. The whole variable domain, remainder taken from reference TRBV2 and TRBJ2-3, is EPEVTQTPSHQVTQMGQEVILRCVPISNHLYFYWYRQILGQKVEFLVSFYNNEISEKSEIFDDQFSVERPDGSNFTLKIRSTKLEDSAMYFCASSLGGALDTQYFGPGTRLTVL.

The chain couples TRBV27 to TRBJ2-7; D might be TRBD1 (5 bases). CDR1 MNHEY and CDR2 SMNVEV come from the germline V gene (reference sequence). V was trimmed by 2 bases and J by 8 bases, leaving 13 bases between them. The CDR3 extends over 13 amino acids. CDR3 DNA: TGTGCCAGCAGTTTAGGGTCCCGACAGCAGCAGTACTTC. This translates into CASSLGSRQQQYF.

The chain uses TRBV19 and TRBJ2-5; maybe TRBD2 (7 bases). The CDR3 totals 13 residues. Trimming stripped 5 bases from V and 7 bases from J, with 14 bases between. Germline V gene lookup returns CDR1 LNHDA and CDR2 SQIVND (reference sequence). The chain's CDR3 is CASSPVGGGTQYF. CDR3 sequence (DNA): TGTGCCAGTAGTCCGGTAGGGGGGGGGACCCAGTACTTC.

The chain combines TRBV6-6 with TRBJ1-2; TRBD1 matches 9 bases. The CDR3 length is 15 residues. Germline CDR1 is MNHNY and CDR2 is SVGAGI (reference sequence). J was trimmed by 3 bases and V by 6 bases; bases with no gene match: 8. The CDR3 loop reads CASRPGGQGDYGYTF. The CDR3 nucleotides read TGTGCCAGCAGGCCTGGGGGACAGGGAGACTATGGCTACACCTTC.

The DNA of the CDR3 is TGTGCCAGCAGCCGGGTAGTAGGCAGCTTCTACAATCAGCCCCAGCATTTT. This gives the protein CASSRVVGSFYNQPQHF. The chain is built from TRBV7-2 and TRBJ1-5, with D unresolved. The CDR3 is 17 residues long. CDR1 SGHTA and CDR2 FQGNSA come from the germline V gene. The V end was cut by 5 bases, the J end by 3 bases, with 20 bases between. The complete variable domain, with remaining parts taken from reference TRBV7-2 and TRBJ1-5, reads GAGVSQSPSNKVTEKGKDVELRCDPISGHTALYWYRQSLGQGLEFLIYFQGNSAPDKSGLPSDRFSAERTGGSVSTLTIQRTQQEDSAVYLCASSRVVGSFYNQPQHFGDGTRLSIL.

This chain joins TRBV5-4 and TRBJ2-1, with 8 bases that match TRBD1. CDR3 length equals 15 residues. CDR1 and CDR2 from the germline V gene are SGHNT and YYREEE (reference sequence). Trimming took 4 bases from V and 2 from J; bases not matched to a gene: 5. The CDR3: CASSADRGAYNEQFF. The CDR3 bases are TGTGCCAGCAGCGCAGACAGGGGCGCCTACAATGAGCAGTTCTTC.

This clone was counted once. The V and J genes are TRBV7-9 and TRBJ2-7; 7 bases match TRBD2. The CDR3 runs to 11 residues. V shed 8 bases, J shed 5 bases, and the junction held 3 bases outside the gene matches. Looked up from germline, CDR1 is SEHNR and CDR2 is FQNEAQ (reference sequence). CDR3 region: CASWGGNEQYF. CDR3 DNA: TGTGCCAGCTGGGGGGGGAACGAGCAGTACTTC.

The chain's CDR3 is CASSFRGANTGELFF. CDR3 DNA sequence: TGCGCCAGCAGCTTCAGGGGTGCGAACACCGGGGAGCTGTTTTTT. This chain uses TRBV5-1 with TRBJ2-2, with D perhaps TRBD1 (6 bases). Germline CDR1 and CDR2: SGHRS and YFSETQ. Trimming took 2 bases from V and 0 from J, leaving 8 bases between them. This CDR3 contains 15 residues.

The rearrangement uses TRBV6-2 or TRBV6-3 and TRBJ2-7, with D possibly being TRBD1 (5 bases). Germline V CDR1 and CDR2: MNHEY, SVGEGT. V was cut by 0 bases and J by 2 bases, with 14 bases left in between. The CDR3 runs 16 residues. In DNA form, the CDR3 reads TGTGCCAGCAGTTACTCCGAAGACAGCCCTCCCTACGAGCAGTACTTC. Translation gives CASSYSEDSPPYEQYF.

A single count supports this clone. The V call is TRBV5-4, the J call TRBJ2-5, with D possibly being TRBD1 (6 bases). Deletions cut 3 bases from V and 0 bases from J, with 12 bases between. The CDR3 spans 15 residues. CDR1 is SGHNT, CDR2 YYREEE, per germline (reference sequence). CDR3 in amino acids: CASSYETGYQETQYF. In DNA form, the CDR3 reads TGTGCCAGCAGCTACGAAACAGGGTACCAAGAGACCCAGTACTTC.

In this sample, this clone turned up a few times. The chain has TRBV5-6 and TRBJ2-7; the match to TRBD1 covers 8 bases. The CDR3 contains 15 residues. The V and J ends lost 0 bases and 3 bases, in that order; junction bases with no gene match: 5. Germline V gene lookup returns CDR1 SGHDT and CDR2 YYEEEE. The CDR3 loop is CASSLAGGGYYEQYF. The DNA of the CDR3 is TGTGCCAGCAGCTTGGCAGGGGGCGGTTACTACGAGCAGTACTTC.

To note about this clone: The same CDR3 arises from other DNA sequences in this sample as well. This CDR3 reads CSVRQVFTDTQYF. The CDR3 DNA reads as TGCAGCGTCCGACAGGTTTTCACAGATACGCAGTATTTT. V is TRBV29-1 and J is TRBJ2-3, with D possibly matching TRBD1 (6 bases). V was shortened by 6 bases and J by 2 bases, with 12 bases between the two germline ends. The germline CDR1 and CDR2 sequences are SQVTM and ANQGSEA. This CDR3 is built from 13 residues.

V gene TRBV5-6 combines with J gene TRBJ2-1, with 10 bases matching TRBD2. CDR3 length equals 15 residues. Germline V gene sequence: CDR1 SGHDT, CDR2 YYEEEE. Trimming removed 4 bases from V and 8 bases from J; junction bases left unmatched: 9. The chain's CDR3 is CASSQAGGPHYEQFF. The CDR3 nucleotides read TGTGCCAGCAGCCAAGCGGGGGGGCCGCACTATGAGCAGTTCTTC.

The rearrangement links TRBV5-6 to TRBJ1-2; the D gene is possibly TRBD1 (5 bases). Trimming removed 4 bases at V and 4 bases at J, with 11 bases between. The CDR3 consists of 13 residues. Germline V CDR1 and CDR2: SGHDT, YYEEEE. DNA of the CDR3: TGTGCCAGCAGCCCTCCAACAGGCTATGGCTACACCTTC. Protein: CASSPPTGYGYTF.

This chain connects TRBV3-1 (or the pseudogene TRBV3-2) to TRBJ1-1, with D perhaps TRBD1 (6 bases). Germline assignment: CDR1 LGHDT and CDR2 YNNKEL (reference sequence). CDR3 length: 14 residues. Trimming took off 4 bases at V and 4 bases at J, with 13 bases between the two ends. The DNA for the CDR3 is TGTGCCAGCAGCCGATACAGGGTTCCCACTGAAGCTTTCTTT. It yields the protein CASSRYRVPTEAFF.

V is TRBV10-3 and J is TRBJ1-1; the D gene is possibly TRBD1 (6 bases). Germline loops: CDR1 ENHRY, CDR2 SYGVKD. The CDR3 is 14 amino acids. The ends were cut back, 6 bases at V and 0 bases at J, with 11 bases in the middle. DNA of the CDR3: TGTGCCATCAGCTCGACAGGACTGAACACTGAAGCTTTCTTT. It encodes CAISSTGLNTEAFF.

The rearrangement joins TRBV2 to TRBJ2-1; 9 nucleotides match TRBD1. The CDR3 is 15 amino acids. Trimming removed 6 bases from V and 1 base from J; junction bases left unmatched: 4. CDR1 and CDR2 from the germline V gene are SNHLY and FYNNEI. The CDR3 nucleotides are TGTGCCAGCAGAAAAGACAGGGGGTCCTACAATGAGCAGTTCTTC. Protein sequence: CASRKDRGSYNEQFF.